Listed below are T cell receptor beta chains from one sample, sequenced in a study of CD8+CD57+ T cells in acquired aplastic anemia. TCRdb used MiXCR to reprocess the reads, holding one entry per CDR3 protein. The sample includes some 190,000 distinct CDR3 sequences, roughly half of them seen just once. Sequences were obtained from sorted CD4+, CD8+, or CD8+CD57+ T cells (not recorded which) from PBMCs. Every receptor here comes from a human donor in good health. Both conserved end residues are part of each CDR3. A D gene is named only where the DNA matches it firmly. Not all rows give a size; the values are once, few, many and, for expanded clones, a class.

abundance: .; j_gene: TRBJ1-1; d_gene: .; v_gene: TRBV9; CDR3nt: TGTGCCAGCGGGCAGCAAACTAACACTGAAGCTTTCTTT; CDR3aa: CASGQQTNTEAFF
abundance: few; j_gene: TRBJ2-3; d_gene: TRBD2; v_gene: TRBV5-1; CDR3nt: TGCGCCAGCAGCTTGGCCCCGGCTCAGGGACTAGCGGGAGTGCAGTATTTT; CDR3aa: CASSLAPAQGLAGVQYF
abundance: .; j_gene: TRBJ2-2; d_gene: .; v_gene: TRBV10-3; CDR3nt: TGTGCCATCAGTGCGAACACCGGGGAGCTGTTTTTT; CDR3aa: CAISANTGELFF
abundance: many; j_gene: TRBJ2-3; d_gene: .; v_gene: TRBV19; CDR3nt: TGTGCCAGTAGTAGGGGCGGGAGCACAGATACGCAGTATTTT; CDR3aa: CASSRGGSTDTQYF
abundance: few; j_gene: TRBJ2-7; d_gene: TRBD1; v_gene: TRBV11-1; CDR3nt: TGTGCCGGGAGGAGGGAGGGGCCGACCACCGGGACAGGGGACTACGAGCAGTACTTC; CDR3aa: CAGRREGPTTGTGDYEQYF
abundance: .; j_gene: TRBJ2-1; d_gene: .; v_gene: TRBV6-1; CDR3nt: TGTGCCAGCAGTGTTGAGACATCGAGCTCCTACAATGAGCAGTTCTTC; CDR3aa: CASSVETSSSYNEQFF
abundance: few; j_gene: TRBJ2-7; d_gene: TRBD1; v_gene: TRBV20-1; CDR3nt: TGCAGTGCTAGAGGCAGACAGGGCGTCGGCGAGCAGTACTTC; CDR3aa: CSARGRQGVGEQYF
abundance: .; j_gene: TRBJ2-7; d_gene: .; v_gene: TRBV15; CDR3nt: TGTGCCACCAGCAGAGATCAGGCTGCTCGAGAGCAGTACTTC; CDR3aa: CATSRDQAAREQYF
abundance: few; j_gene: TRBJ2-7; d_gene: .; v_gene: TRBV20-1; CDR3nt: TGCAGTGCTAGTCCTCCTAGGGTAGGCGAGCAGTACTTC; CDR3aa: CSASPPRVGEQYF
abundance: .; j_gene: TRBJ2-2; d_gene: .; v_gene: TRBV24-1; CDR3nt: TGTGCCACCAGTGGGGGCCAGGGAGGCACCGGGGAGCTGTTTTTT; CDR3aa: CATSGGQGGTGELFF